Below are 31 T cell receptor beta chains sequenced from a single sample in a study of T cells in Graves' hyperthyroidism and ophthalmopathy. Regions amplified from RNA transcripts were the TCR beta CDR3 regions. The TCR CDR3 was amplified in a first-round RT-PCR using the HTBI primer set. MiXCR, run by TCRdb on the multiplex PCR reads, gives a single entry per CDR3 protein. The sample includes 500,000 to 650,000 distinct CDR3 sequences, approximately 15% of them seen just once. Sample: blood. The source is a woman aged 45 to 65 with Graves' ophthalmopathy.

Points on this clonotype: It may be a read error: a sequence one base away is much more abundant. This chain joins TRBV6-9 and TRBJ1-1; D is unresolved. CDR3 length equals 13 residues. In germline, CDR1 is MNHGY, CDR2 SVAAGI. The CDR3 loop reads CASSWTVNTETFF. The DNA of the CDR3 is TGTGCCAGCAGTTGGACGGTGAACACTGAAACTTTCTTT.

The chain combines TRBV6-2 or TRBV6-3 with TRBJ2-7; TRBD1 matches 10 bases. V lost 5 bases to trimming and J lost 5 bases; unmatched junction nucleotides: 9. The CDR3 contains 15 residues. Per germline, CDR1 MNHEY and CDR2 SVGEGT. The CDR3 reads CASSPRQGAAHEQYF. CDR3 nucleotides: TGTGCCAGCAGTCCCAGACAGGGGGCGGCCCACGAGCAGTACTTC.

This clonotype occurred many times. The CDR3 spells CASSFVGEQYF. DNA of the CDR3: TGTGCCAGCAGTTTCGTGGGAGAGCAGTACTTC. The V call is TRBV12-3 or TRBV12-4, the J call TRBJ2-7, with no clear D. The germline V and J ends were trimmed by 3 bases and 7 bases, with 7 bases remaining between them. The CDR3 has 11 amino acids.

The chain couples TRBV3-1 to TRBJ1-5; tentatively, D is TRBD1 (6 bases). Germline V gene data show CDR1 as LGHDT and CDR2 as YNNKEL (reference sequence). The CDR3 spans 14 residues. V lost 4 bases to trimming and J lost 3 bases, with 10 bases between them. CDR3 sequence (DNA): TGTGCCAGCAGCCCAGGACAGACCAATCAGCCCCAGCATTTT. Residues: CASSPGQTNQPQHF.

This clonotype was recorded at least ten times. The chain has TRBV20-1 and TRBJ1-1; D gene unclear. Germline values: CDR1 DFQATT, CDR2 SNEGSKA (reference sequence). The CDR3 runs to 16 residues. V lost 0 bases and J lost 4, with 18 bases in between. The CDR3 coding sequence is TGCAGTGCTAGAGACAGGAGGCGAGGAGTGAGCACTGAAGCTTTCTTT. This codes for CSARDRRRGVSTEAFF.

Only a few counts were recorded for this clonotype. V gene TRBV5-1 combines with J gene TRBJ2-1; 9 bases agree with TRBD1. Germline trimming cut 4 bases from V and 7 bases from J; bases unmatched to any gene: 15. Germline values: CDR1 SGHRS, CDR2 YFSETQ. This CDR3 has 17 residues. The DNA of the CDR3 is TGCGCCAGCAGCACCGGGACAGGGCACGCTAAAGTAAATGAGCAGTTCTTC. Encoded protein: CASSTGTGHAKVNEQFF.

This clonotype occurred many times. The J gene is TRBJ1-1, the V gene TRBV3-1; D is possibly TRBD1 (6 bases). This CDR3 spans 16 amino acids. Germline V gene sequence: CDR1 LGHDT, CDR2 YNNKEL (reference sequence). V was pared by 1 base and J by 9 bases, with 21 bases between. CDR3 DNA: TGTGCCAGCAGCCAAGGCCCATTAAGGACAGCGGTAAAAGCTTTCTTT. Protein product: CASSQGPLRTAVKAFF.

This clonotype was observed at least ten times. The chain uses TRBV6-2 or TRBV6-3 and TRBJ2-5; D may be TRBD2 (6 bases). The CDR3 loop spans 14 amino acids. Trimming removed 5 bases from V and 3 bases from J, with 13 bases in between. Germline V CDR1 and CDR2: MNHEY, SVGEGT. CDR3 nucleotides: TGTGCCAGCAGTCCCTTAACGGGAGAAGAGACCCAGTACTTC. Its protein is CASSPLTGEETQYF.

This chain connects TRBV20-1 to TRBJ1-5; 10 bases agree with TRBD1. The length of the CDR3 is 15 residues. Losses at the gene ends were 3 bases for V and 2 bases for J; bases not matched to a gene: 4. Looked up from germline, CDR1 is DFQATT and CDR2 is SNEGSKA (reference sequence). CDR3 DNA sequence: TGCAGTGCTAGGGGGACAGGGGTGCGCAATCAGCCCCAGCATTTT. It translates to CSARGTGVRNQPQHF.

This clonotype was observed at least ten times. This CDR3 is CASSVQGVGQPQHF. For the CDR3, the DNA is TGTGCCAGCAGTGTACAGGGGGTAGGACAGCCCCAGCATTTT. The chain recombines TRBV6-2 or TRBV6-3 with TRBJ1-5, with 8 bases matching TRBD1. CDR3 length equals 14 residues. The germline gives CDR1 MNHEY, CDR2 SVGEGT. V lost 5 bases to trimming and J lost 7 bases; unmatched junction nucleotides: 7.

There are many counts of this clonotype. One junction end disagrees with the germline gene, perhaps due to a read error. The CDR3 nucleotides are TGTGCTAGCAGCCCCGATGGGGTTACCGGGGAGCTGTTTTTT. This translates into CASSPDGVTGELFF. V and J are TRBV7-7 and TRBJ2-2, with D hard to call. The CDR3 is 14 residues long. Germline-derived CDR1 and CDR2 are SSHAT and FNYEAQ (reference sequence).

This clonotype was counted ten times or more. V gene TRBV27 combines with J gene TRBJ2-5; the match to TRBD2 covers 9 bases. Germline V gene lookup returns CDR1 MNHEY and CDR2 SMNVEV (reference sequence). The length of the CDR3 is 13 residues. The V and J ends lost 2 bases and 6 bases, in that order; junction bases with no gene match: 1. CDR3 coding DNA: TGTGCCAGCAGTTTACTAGCGGGAAAGACCCAGTACTTC. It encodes CASSLLAGKTQYF.

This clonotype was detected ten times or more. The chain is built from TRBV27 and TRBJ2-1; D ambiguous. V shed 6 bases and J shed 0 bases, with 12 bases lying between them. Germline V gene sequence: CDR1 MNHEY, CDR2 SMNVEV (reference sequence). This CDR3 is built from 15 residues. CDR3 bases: TGTGCCAGCAGCTTCGGGCGTAGCTCCTACAATGAGCAGTTCTTC. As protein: CASSFGRSSYNEQFF.

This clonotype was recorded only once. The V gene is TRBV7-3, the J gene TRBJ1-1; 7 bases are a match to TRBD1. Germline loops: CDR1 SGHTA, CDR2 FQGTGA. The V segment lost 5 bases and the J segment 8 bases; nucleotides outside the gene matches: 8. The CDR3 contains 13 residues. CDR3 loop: CASSRGQELEAFF. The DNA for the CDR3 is TGTGCCAGCAGCAGAGGACAGGAGTTAGAAGCTTTCTTT.

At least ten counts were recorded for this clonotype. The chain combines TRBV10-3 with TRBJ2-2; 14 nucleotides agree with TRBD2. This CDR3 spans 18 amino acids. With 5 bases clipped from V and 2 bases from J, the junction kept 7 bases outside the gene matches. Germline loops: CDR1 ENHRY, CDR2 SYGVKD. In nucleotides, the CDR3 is TGTGCCATCAGTAAAGGGACTAGCGGGAGTTCCAACACCGGGGAGCTGTTTTTT. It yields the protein CAISKGTSGSSNTGELFF.

DNA of the CDR3: TGTGCCAGCAGCTTAGGTGGTTGGGGGGGATACACTGAAGCTTTCTTT. It encodes CASSLGGWGGYTEAFF. The chain links TRBV7-9 to TRBJ1-1, with TRBD1 as a possible D gene (5 bases). The CDR3 is made up of 16 amino acids. Germline V CDR1 and CDR2: SEHNR, FQNEAQ (reference sequence). V was trimmed by 1 base and J by 3 bases, leaving 15 bases between them.

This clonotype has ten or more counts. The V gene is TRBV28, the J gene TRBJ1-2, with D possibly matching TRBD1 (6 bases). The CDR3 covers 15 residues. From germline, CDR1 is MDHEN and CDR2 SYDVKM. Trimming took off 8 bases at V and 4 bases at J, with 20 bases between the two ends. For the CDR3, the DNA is TGTGCCAGCGCCAATACAGGGACCCTGGGCTATGGCTACACCTTC. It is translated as CASANTGTLGYGYTF.

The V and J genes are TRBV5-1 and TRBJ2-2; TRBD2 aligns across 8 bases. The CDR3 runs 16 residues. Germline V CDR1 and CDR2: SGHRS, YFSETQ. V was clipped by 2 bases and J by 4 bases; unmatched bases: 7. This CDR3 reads CASSLLAAQGTGELFF. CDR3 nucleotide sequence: TGCGCCAGCAGCTTACTAGCGGCCCAGGGCACCGGGGAGCTGTTTTTT.

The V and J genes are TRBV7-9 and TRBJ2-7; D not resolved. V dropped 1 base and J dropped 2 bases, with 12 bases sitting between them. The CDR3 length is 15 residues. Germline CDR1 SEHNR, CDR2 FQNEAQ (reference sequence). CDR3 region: CASSLDPGATYEQYF. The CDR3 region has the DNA TGTGCCAGCAGCTTAGATCCAGGCGCCACCTACGAGCAGTACTTC.

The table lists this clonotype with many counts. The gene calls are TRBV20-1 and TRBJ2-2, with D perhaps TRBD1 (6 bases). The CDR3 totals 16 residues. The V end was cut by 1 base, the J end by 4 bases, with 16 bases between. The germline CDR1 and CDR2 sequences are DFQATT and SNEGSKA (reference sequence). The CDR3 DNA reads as TGCAGTGCTAGAGTTCCGGCCAGGGGAGTCACCGGGGAGCTGTTTTTT. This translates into CSARVPARGVTGELFF.

The CDR3 nucleotides read TGTGCCAGCAGACACGACACGGCATGGGGGGAAAAACTGTTTTTT. Translating gives CASRHDTAWGEKLFF. The V gene is TRBV6-1, the J gene TRBJ1-4, with D possibly matching TRBD1 (5 bases). The V and J ends lost 6 bases and 8 bases respectively, with 19 bases between them. In germline, CDR1 is MNHNS, CDR2 SASEGT. The CDR3 runs 15 residues.

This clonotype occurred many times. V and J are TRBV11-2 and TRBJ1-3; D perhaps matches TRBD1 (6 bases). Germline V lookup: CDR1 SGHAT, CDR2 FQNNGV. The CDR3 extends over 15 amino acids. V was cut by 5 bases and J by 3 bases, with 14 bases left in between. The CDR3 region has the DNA TGTGCCAGCAGCGTGGGACATTCTGGTGGAAACACCATATATTTT. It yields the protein CASSVGHSGGNTIYF.

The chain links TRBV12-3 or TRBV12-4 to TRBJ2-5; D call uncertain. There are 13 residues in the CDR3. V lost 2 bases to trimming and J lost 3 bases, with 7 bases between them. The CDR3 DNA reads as TGTGCCAGCAGTTTACAGACAAAAGAGACCCAGTACTTC. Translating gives CASSLQTKETQYF.

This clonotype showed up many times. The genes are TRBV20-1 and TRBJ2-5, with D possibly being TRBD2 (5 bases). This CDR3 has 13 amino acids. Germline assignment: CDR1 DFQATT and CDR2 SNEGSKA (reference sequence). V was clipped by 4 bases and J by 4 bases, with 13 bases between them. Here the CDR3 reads CSATLVLGETQYF. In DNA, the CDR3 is TGCAGTGCTACACTAGTATTGGGAGAGACCCAGTACTTC.

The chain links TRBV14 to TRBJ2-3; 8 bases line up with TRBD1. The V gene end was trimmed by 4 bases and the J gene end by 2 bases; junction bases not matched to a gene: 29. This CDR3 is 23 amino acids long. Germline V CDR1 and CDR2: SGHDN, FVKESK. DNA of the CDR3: TGTGCCAGCAGCCTAGAAGGACAGGGACTGATAATTGGCCCCCTGGCTCCCACAGATACGCAGTATTTT. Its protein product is CASSLEGQGLIIGPLAPTDTQYF.

The CDR3 DNA follows: TGTGCCATCAGTGAAACAGGGAGGAAAACCCAAGAAAAACTGTTTTTT. Its translation is CAISETGRKTQEKLFF. The chain links TRBV10-3 to TRBJ1-4, with TRBD1 as a possible D gene (6 bases). The ends were cut back, 3 bases at V and 8 bases at J, with 19 bases in the middle. The length of the CDR3 is 16 residues. CDR1 and CDR2 (germline): ENHRY, SYGVKD.

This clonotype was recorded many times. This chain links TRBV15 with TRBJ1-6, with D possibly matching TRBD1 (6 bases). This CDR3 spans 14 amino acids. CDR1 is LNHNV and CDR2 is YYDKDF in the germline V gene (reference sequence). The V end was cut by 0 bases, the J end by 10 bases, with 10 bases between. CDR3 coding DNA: TGTGCCACCAGCAGAGATACAGGGCAGTCACCCCTCCACTTT. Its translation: CATSRDTGQSPLHF.

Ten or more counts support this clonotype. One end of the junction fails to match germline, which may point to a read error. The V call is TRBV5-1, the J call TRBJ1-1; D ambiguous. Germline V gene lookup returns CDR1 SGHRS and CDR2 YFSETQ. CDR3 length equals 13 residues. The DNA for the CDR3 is TGTGCCAGCAGTTTCGGTGGGAACACTGAAGCTTTCTTT. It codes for CASSFGGNTEAFF. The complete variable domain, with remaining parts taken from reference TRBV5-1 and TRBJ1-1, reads KAGVTQTPRYLIKTRGQQVTLSCSPISGHRSVSWYQQTPGQGLQFLFEYFSETQRNKGNFPGRFSGRQFSNSRSEMNVSTLELGDSALYLCASSFGGNTEAFFGQGTRLTVV.

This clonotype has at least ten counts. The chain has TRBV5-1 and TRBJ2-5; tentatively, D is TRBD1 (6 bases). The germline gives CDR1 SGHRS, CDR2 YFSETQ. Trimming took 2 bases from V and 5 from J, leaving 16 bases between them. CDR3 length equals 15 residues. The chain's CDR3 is CASSLTGTRGETQYF. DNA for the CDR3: TGCGCCAGCAGCTTAACCGGGACCAGGGGCGAGACCCAGTACTTC.

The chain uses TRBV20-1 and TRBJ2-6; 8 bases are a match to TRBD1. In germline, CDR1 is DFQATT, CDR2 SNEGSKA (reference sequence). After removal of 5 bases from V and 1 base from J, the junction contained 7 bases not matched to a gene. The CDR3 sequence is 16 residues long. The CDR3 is CSASGQGGSGANVLTF. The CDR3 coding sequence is TGCAGTGCTTCTGGACAGGGAGGATCTGGGGCCAACGTCCTGACTTTC.

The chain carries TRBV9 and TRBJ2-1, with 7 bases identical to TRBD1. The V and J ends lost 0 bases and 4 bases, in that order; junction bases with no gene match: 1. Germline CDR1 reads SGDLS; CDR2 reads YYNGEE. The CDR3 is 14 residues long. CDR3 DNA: TGTGCCAGCAGCGTAGGACAGGGATACAATGAGCAGTTCTTC. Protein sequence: CASSVGQGYNEQFF.